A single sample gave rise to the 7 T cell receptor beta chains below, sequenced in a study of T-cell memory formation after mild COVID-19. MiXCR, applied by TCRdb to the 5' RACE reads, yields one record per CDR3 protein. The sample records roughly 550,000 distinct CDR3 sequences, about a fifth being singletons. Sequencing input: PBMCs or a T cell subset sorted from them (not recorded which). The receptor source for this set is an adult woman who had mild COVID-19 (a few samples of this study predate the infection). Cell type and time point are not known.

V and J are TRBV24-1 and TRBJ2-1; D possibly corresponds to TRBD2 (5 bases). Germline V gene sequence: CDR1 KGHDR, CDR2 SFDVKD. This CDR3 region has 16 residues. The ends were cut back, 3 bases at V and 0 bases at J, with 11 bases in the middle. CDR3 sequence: CATSDLAGDSYNEQFF. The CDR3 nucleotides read TGTGCCACCAGTGATCTTGCGGGTGACTCCTACAATGAGCAGTTCTTC.

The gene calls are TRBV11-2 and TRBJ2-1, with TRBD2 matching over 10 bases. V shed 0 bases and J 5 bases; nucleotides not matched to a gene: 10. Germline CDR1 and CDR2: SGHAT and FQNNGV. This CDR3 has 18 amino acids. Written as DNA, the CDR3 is TGTGCCAGCAGCTTAGATATTAGGCTAGCGGGAGACAACAATGAGCAGTTCTTC. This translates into CASSLDIRLAGDNNEQFF. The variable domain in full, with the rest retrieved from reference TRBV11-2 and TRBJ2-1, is EAGVAQSPRYKIIEKRQSVAFWCNPISGHATLYWYQQILGQGPKLLIQFQNNGVVDDSQLPKDRFSAERLKGVDSTLKIQPAKLEDSAVYLCASSLDIRLAGDNNEQFFGPGTRLTVL.

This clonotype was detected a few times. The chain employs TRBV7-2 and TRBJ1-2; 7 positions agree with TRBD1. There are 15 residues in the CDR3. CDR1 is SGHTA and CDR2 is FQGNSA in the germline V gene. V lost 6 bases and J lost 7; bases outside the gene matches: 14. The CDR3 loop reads CASSRDRSYFLGYTF. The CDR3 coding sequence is TGTGCCAGCAGTAGGGACAGAAGTTATTTTCTTGGCTACACCTTC.

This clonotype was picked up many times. DNA for the CDR3: TGTGCCAGCAGCTTAATGAGCTCCTACGAGCAGTACTTC. The encoded protein is CASSLMSSYEQYF. This rearrangement joins TRBV7-2 to TRBJ2-7; D uncertain. The CDR3 is made up of 13 amino acids. V lost 2 bases, J lost 0 bases, and 5 bases lay in between. Germline V CDR1 and CDR2: SGHTA, FQGNSA.

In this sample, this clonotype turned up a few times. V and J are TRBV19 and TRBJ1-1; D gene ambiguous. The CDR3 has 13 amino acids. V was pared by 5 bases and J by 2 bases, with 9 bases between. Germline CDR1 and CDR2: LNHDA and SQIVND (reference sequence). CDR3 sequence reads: CASSDRINTEAFF. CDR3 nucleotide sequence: TGTGCCAGTAGTGATCGGATCAACACTGAAGCTTTCTTT. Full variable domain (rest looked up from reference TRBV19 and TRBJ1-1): DGGITQSPKYLFRKEGQNVTLSCEQNLNHDAMYWYRQDPGQGLRLIYYSQIVNDFQKGDIAEGYSVSREKKESFPLTVTSAQKNPTAFYLCASSDRINTEAFFGQGTRLTVV.

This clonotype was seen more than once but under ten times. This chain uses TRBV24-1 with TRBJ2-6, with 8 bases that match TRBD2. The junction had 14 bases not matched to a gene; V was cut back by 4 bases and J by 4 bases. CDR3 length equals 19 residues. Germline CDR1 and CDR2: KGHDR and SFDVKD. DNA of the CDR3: TGTGCCACCAGTGACTCGAAGGGCAGCGGGGGCCCGGGGGCCAACGTCCTGACTTTC. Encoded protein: CATSDSKGSGGPGANVLTF.

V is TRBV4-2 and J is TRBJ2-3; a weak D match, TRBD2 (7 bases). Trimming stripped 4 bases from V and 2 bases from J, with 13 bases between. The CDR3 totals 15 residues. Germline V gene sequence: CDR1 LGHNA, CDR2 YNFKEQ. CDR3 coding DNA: TGTGCCAGCAGCCCAAGGGAGGGGGACACAGATACGCAGTATTTT. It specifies CASSPREGDTDTQYF.